This T cell receptor beta chain was recovered during a study of T cell repertoires in cytomegalovirus infection. Whole-study context: Both a matching HLA type and CMV infection were indicated by public TCR beta signatures.

CDR1 and CDR2 from the germline V gene are MNHEY and SVGAGI. J lost 2 bases, V lost 2 bases, and 8 bases had no gene match. The CDR3 spans 17 residues. Study conclusions and caveats: The ex vivo response was dominated by HLA-C-restricted CMV-specific TCR beta clonotypes. CMV carriers with the relevant HLA were identified by cumulative public TCR beta family frequency.

This clonotype was observed many times. Its cognate antigen is unknown. TCRdb reprocessed the reads via MiXCR and lists one record per CDR3 protein. The sample has approximately 110,000 distinct CDR3 sequences; 10% are singletons. This sequence was found in a human donor in good health (CMV status not recorded). Some clones in this sample may be carry-over from other donors' samples. The rearrangement joins TRBV6-5 to TRBJ2-1; TRBD2 matches at 8 bases. Sequenced sample: PBMCs, sequenced either directly or after in vitro stimulation (not recorded which). The DNA of the CDR3 is TGTGCCAGCAGTTACGGCACTAGCGGACACCCCTACAATGAGCAGTTCTTC. Amino acid sequence: CASSYGTSGHPYNEQFF.